The rows below give T cell receptor beta chains drawn from one sample of a study of cytomegalovirus exposure and HLA in healthy donors. Sequencing was performed with immunoSEQ multiplex PCR; in TCRdb, only in-frame clones are kept and a portion is missing. The table includes roughly 140,000 clones, 72% detected once. The specimen was PBMCs. The receptors were gathered from a man aged 40-50 years in good health and CMV-seronegative. Each CDR3 is given with its conserved first and last residue. D genes are given only for firm matches. A row's size may be missing; if present it is once, few, many or a size class.

j_call	v_call	d_call	clone_size	cdr3_nt	cdr3_aa
TRBJ2-3	TRBV6-1	-	-	TGTGCCAGCAGTGAAACGGTACTCGATAGAAGCACAGATACGCAGTATTTT	CASSETVLDRSTDTQYF
TRBJ2-1	TRBV4-1	TRBD2	-	TGCGCCAGCAGCCCCCTTGGGCGGGGGGGCTTTAACAATGAGCAGTTCTTC	CASSPLGRGGFNNEQFF
TRBJ1-2	TRBV2	TRBD1	-	TGTGCCAGCAGTGCAGGGGGAACCAACTATGGCTACACCTTC	CASSAGGTNYGYTF
TRBJ1-1	TRBV7-9	TRBD1	-	TGTGCCAGCAGCACCCGACAGGGGGTGAACACTGAAGCTTTCTTT	CASSTRQGVNTEAFF
TRBJ1-1	TRBV9	-	-	TGTGCCAGCTCGGGGGGGGACACTGAAGCTTTCTTT	CASSGGDTEAFF
TRBJ1-5	TRBV28	-	-	TGTGCCAGCAGTAATGCGCCGGGCGGGGCTCTGCCCCAGCATTTT	CASSNAPGGALPQHF
TRBJ2-1	TRBV5-4	-	-	TGTGCCAGCAGCCCCGCGGTGGGAGTCCCCTACAATGAGCAGTTCTTC	CASSPAVGVPYNEQFF
TRBJ1-2	TRBV10-3	TRBD1	once	TGTGCCATCAGTGGGGACAGGGGCTACACCTTC	CAISGDRGYTF
TRBJ2-7	TRBV6-1	-	-	TGTGCCAGCAGTGAGTGGGGGGTGAACTTC	CASSEWGVNF
TRBJ2-7	TRBV7-9	-	-	TGTGCCAGCAGCTTAGGGCCTCAGGGTTATAACTACGAGCAGTACTTC	CASSLGPQGYNYEQYF
TRBJ2-7	TRBV4-2	-	-	TGTGCCAGCAGCCCCCAAGAGGGTAACTCCTACGAGCAGTACTTC	CASSPQEGNSYEQYF
TRBJ1-1	TRBV15	TRBD1	few	TGTGCCACCAGCAAAGGGACAGGGGTAGGCACTGAAGCTTTCTTT	CATSKGTGVGTEAFF
TRBJ1-3	TRBV13	-	-	TGTGCCAGCAGCCTCGGCCAGGGGTCTGGAAACACCATATATTTT	CASSLGQGSGNTIYF
TRBJ1-2	TRBV5-1	-	-	TGCGCCAGCAGCTCCGGTGGTGACTATGGCTACACCTTC	CASSSGGDYGYTF
TRBJ1-3	TRBV6-1	-	-	TGTGCCAGCAGTGACAGGGCCGACTTTGGGAGAAACACCATATATTTT	CASSDRADFGRNTIYF
TRBJ1-2	TRBV4-1	TRBD1	-	TGCGCCAGCAGCCAAGTCCGGGACAGGGCTAACTATGGCTACACCTTC	CASSQVRDRANYGYTF
TRBJ2-1	TRBV5-6	TRBD2	-	TGTGCCAGCAGCTCAAGCGGGGGGGCAGGTGAGCAGTTCTTC	CASSSSGGAGEQFF
TRBJ1-1	TRBV4-1	TRBD1	-	TGCGCCAGCAGCCCCGTCGGACAGGGTAGCATGAACACTGAAGCTTTCTTT	CASSPVGQGSMNTEAFF
TRBJ2-7	TRBV11-2	TRBD1	-	TGTGCCAGCAGCTTAGTATTTCGGACAGGGGGTTCCTACGAGCAGTACTTC	CASSLVFRTGGSYEQYF
TRBJ1-6	TRBV6-5	TRBD1	-	TGTGCCAGCAGTCCCGGGACAGGCTATAATTCACCCCTCCACTTT	CASSPGTGYNSPLHF
TRBJ2-5	TRBV7-2	-	-	TGTGCCAGCAGCTCTTCTATGATACAAGAGACCCAGTACTTC	CASSSSMIQETQYF
TRBJ1-5	TRBV27	TRBD1	few	TGTGCCAGCAGTTTAGCACAAGGGGGCGGTCAGCCCCAGCATTTT	CASSLAQGGGQPQHF
TRBJ1-6	TRBV9	-	-	TGTGCCAGCAGCGAAGGAGGGCCAGGGAATAATTCACCCCTCAACTTT	CASSEGGPGNNSPLNF
TRBJ2-5	TRBV18	TRBD2	-	TGTGCCAGCTCACCGCGGGAGTGGGTACAAGAGACCCAGTACTTC	CASSPREWVQETQYF
TRBJ1-1	TRBV28	-	-	TGTGCCAGCAGTTATCAGGCGGGAGGGACTGAAGCTTTCTTT	CASSYQAGGTEAFF
TRBJ1-2	TRBV5-1	TRBD1	-	TGCGCCAGCAGCCCCGGTACGGGGACAGGGATCTATGGCTACACCTTC	CASSPGTGTGIYGYTF
TRBJ2-7	TRBV7-2	TRBD2	-	TGTGCCAGCAGCTTAAGAATCTCAGCGGGAGTCCCTTCCTACGAGCAGTACTTC	CASSLRISAGVPSYEQYF
TRBJ2-1	TRBV6-5	-	-	TGTGCCAGCAGTTTCAGAAGTTCCTACAATGAGCAGTTCTTC	CASSFRSSYNEQFF
TRBJ2-1	TRBV7-9	-	-	TGTGCCAGCAGCTTCGGCGGAATTAGTTTGAATGAGCAGTTCTTC	CASSFGGISLNEQFF
TRBJ2-7	TRBV29-1	TRBD2	-	TGCAGCGTTGAGGGGCTAGCGGGGGGCGAGCAGTACTTC	CSVEGLAGGEQYF